The rows below give T cell receptor beta chains drawn from one sample of a study of human T cells and chemical hapten exposure. TCRdb recomputed calls from the RACE reads with MiXCR, one row per CDR3 protein. The sample includes about 89,000 distinct CDR3 sequences, 13% of them seen just once. The sample in question was whole blood, obtained in connection with sensitization to the hapten diphenylcyclopropenone (DPC). The receptors shown here come from a woman aged 45-60 years with alopecia areata. Some clones in this sample may be carry-over from other donors' samples. The CDR3 runs from the conserved cysteine through the conserved F or W. A D gene is named only where the DNA matches it firmly. The size field is filled for only some rows; it gives once, few, many or a size class.

CDR3 length	D gene	V gene	J gene	clone size	CDR3 protein	CDR3 DNA
16	TRBD2	TRBV7-9	TRBJ2-7	many	CASSLAVAGDDYEQYF	TGTGCCAGCAGCTTAGCGGTCGCGGGAGATGATTACGAGCAGTACTTC
12	.	TRBV11-2	TRBJ2-7	few	CASSLAGYEQYF	TGTGCCAGCAGCTTGGCGGGCTACGAGCAGTACTTC
10	.	TRBV2	TRBJ2-7	.	CASGPREQYF	TGTGCCAGCGGCCCTCGGGAGCAGTACTTC
15	.	TRBV6-4	TRBJ1-2	many	CASSDSEGAGDGYTF	TGTGCCAGCAGTGACAGTGAGGGTGCGGGCGATGGCTACACCTTC
12	.	TRBV28	TRBJ2-1	.	CASSATYNEQFF	TGTGCCAGCAGTGCCACCTACAATGAGCAGTTCTTC
16	TRBD2	TRBV5-4	TRBJ2-2	.	CASSPRLAANTGELFF	TGTGCCAGCAGCCCCAGACTAGCGGCAAACACCGGGGAGCTGTTTTTT
16	.	TRBV6-2/TRBV6-3	TRBJ2-1	few	CASSYSSGKTYNEQFF	TGTGCCAGCAGTTACTCGAGTGGGAAGACCTACAATGAGCAGTTCTTC
14	TRBD2	TRBV29-1	TRBJ2-5	.	CSVGLAGVEETQYF	TGCAGCGTTGGACTAGCGGGAGTAGAAGAGACCCAGTACTTC
18	TRBD2	TRBV11-2	TRBJ2-2	few	CASSARTSGSRGTGELFF	TGTGCCAGCAGCGCCCGGACTAGCGGGAGTCGCGGCACCGGGGAGCTGTTTTTT
15	.	TRBV18	TRBJ1-2	many	CASSTGRTDAYGYTF	TGTGCCAGCTCAACTGGAAGGACGGACGCCTATGGCTACACCTTC
12	.	TRBV20-1	TRBJ1-4	few	CSAMETAQKLFF	TGCAGTGCTATGGAGACAGCCCAAAAACTGTTTTTT
14	TRBD2	TRBV10-2	TRBJ2-7	.	CASSANGRGYEQYF	TGCGCCAGCAGTGCGAACGGGAGGGGATACGAGCAGTACTTC
15	TRBD2	TRBV20-1	TRBJ2-5	many	CSARGWREGPETQYF	TGCAGTGCTAGAGGTTGGAGGGAGGGCCCAGAGACCCAGTACTTC
16	.	TRBV7-9	TRBJ2-3	few	CASSLAEGLYTDTQYF	TGTGCCAGCAGCTTAGCGGAGGGGCTTTACACAGATACGCAGTATTTT
12	.	TRBV7-6	TRBJ2-7	many	CASSFTSYEQYF	TGTGCCAGCAGCTTTACTAGCTACGAGCAGTACTTC
13	.	TRBV29-1	TRBJ2-3	few	CSVDSPSTDTQYF	TGCAGCGTGGACAGTCCTTCCACAGATACGCAGTATTTT
15	TRBD1	TRBV2	TRBJ1-5	.	CASSRDRGKLQPQHF	TGTGCCAGCAGTAGGGACAGGGGAAAACTACAGCCCCAGCATTTT
15	.	TRBV4-2	TRBJ2-1	many	CASSQDFLLDNEQFF	TGTGCCAGCAGCCAAGACTTCCTCTTAGACAATGAGCAGTTCTTC
14	TRBD2	TRBV7-9	TRBJ2-3	many	CASRASGTTDTQYF	TGTGCCAGCCGGGCTAGCGGGACTACAGATACGCAGTATTTT
13	TRBD2	TRBV2	TRBJ2-2	few	CASGEGSTGELFF	TGTGCCAGCGGGGAGGGAAGCACCGGGGAGCTGTTTTTT
12	.	TRBV5-1	TRBJ2-5	few	CASSVHQETQYF	TGCGCCAGCAGCGTACACCAAGAGACCCAGTACTTC
14	.	TRBV9	TRBJ1-5	.	CASSVGRNNQPQHF	TGTGCCAGCAGCGTAGGACGGAACAATCAGCCCCAGCATTTT
14	.	TRBV7-9	TRBJ2-1	many	CASSLVGISNEQFF	TGTGCCAGCAGCTTAGTAGGGATCTCCAATGAGCAGTTCTTC
15	TRBD1	TRBV2	TRBJ1-1	.	CASRDPTGGSSEAFF	TGTGCCAGCAGAGACCCGACAGGGGGAAGTAGCGAAGCTTTCTTT
15	.	TRBV18	TRBJ2-1	.	CASSPGPTGINEQFF	TGTGCCAGCTCACCAGGCCCGACGGGGATCAATGAGCAGTTCTTC
14	.	TRBV7-9	TRBJ2-5	.	CASSLGGSKETQYF	TGTGCCAGCAGCTTAGGGGGGTCAAAAGAGACCCAGTACTTC
13	.	TRBV11-2	TRBJ2-2	.	CASGQGNTGELFF	TGTGCCAGTGGGCAGGGGAACACCGGGGAGCTGTTTTTT
12	.	TRBV5-6	TRBJ2-1	few	CASSPLPGEQFF	TGTGCCAGCAGTCCACTCCCGGGTGAGCAGTTCTTC
11	.	TRBV29-1	TRBJ2-7	.	CSGSNSYEQYF	TGCAGCGGGAGCAACTCCTACGAGCAGTACTTC
14	TRBD2	TRBV20-1	TRBJ2-1	.	CSARLADTRRGQFF	TGCAGTGCTCGACTAGCGGATACACGAAGGGGGCAGTTCTTC
16	.	TRBV5-1	TRBJ2-3	.	CASSLVARTSTDTQYF	TGCGCCAGCAGCTTGGTAGCGAGAACTAGCACAGATACGCAGTATTTT
15	.	TRBV6-5	TRBJ1-2	many	CASSATGGYGYGYTF	TGTGCCAGCAGTGCCACCGGGGGCTACGGCTATGGCTACACCTTC